The 25 T cell receptor beta chains in this list originate from one sample, sequenced in a study of human T cells and chemical hapten exposure (dated by TCRdb to the early 2020s). The sample's time point label, decoded: patch test 1, 2 weeks after DPC sensitization. Read against the paper, the sample's treatment or condition label means: therapeutic diphenylcyclopropenone sensitization with weekly scalp DPC. To prepare the library, RACE was applied. The sequencer was a NextSeq 500. Using fastp at Q25 and MiXCR, TCRdb reprocessed the public reads and kept productive beta chains. A single entry per CDR3 protein holds the most common genes and DNA from its merged rows. The sample profile shows some 340,000 distinct CDR3 sequences; under 8% of them were found once. Together, the top ten hold approximately 8% of the sample. The sample consisted of whole blood, taken in connection with sensitization to the hapten diphenylcyclopropenone (DPC). These TCRs come from a woman younger than 30 with alopecia areata. Some clones in this sample may be carry-over from other donors' samples.

This clonotype came up many times. The genes are TRBV6-5 and TRBJ2-5, with no clear D. The germline V gene has CDR1 MNHEY and CDR2 SVGAGI. The CDR3 is 16 residues long. V was clipped by 6 bases and J by 3 bases, with 20 bases between them. This CDR3 is CASSRHSPDGKETQYF. The CDR3 coding sequence is TGTGCCAGCAGCCGCCACTCCCCGGACGGAAAAGAGACCCAGTACTTC.

This clonotype was picked up many times. The V and J genes are TRBV4-3 and TRBJ1-2; no clear D. The length of the CDR3 is 14 residues. Germline values: CDR1 LGHNA, CDR2 YSLEER. With 5 bases removed from V and 1 base from J, the gap between germline ends came to 11 bases. CDR3 nucleotides: TGCGCCAGCAGCGAACAGCGGATTAACTATGGCTACACCTTC. Its protein product is CASSEQRINYGYTF.

In its sample, this clonotype was seen a few times. The V and J genes are TRBV12-3 or TRBV12-4 and TRBJ1-1; D is perhaps TRBD1 (6 bases). The CDR3 is 15 residues long. Trimming stripped 3 bases from V and 3 bases from J, with 14 bases between. The CDR3, as DNA: TGTGCCAGCAGTTTTTCACAGGGTGGGTACACTGAAGCTTTCTTT. This translates into CASSFSQGGYTEAFF.

This rearrangement joins TRBV10-3 to TRBJ2-2; D unclear. Trimming left V 0 bases short and J 6 bases short, with 11 bases between. Per germline, CDR1 ENHRY and CDR2 SYGVKD. There are 15 residues in the CDR3. The CDR3 here is CAISESQSLPGELFF. Written as DNA, the CDR3 is TGTGCCATCAGTGAGTCGCAGTCTCTTCCCGGGGAGCTGTTTTTT.

This clonotype was seen a few times. The chain has TRBV5-6 and TRBJ2-6; D is possibly TRBD1 or TRBD2 (5 bases each). V was pared by 7 bases and J by 4 bases, with 12 bases between. The CDR3 sequence is 14 residues long. CDR1 is SGHDT, CDR2 YYEEEE, per germline. CDR3 in amino acids: CASRGATGANVLTF. CDR3 bases: TGTGCCAGCCGGGGCGCTACCGGGGCCAACGTCCTGACTTTC.

The gene calls are TRBV5-1 and TRBJ1-1, with a tentative D call TRBD1 (5 bases). CDR3 size: 17 residues. Germline CDR1 is SGHRS and CDR2 is YFSETQ. Trimming pared 4 bases from V and 1 base from J, leaving 20 bases between. CDR3 DNA sequence: TGCGCCAGCAGCAAGATGGGGGACCCTTGGAGGAACACTGAAGCTTTCTTT. Encoded protein: CASSKMGDPWRNTEAFF. The full variable domain, with the rest looked up from reference TRBV5-1 and TRBJ1-1, is KAGVTQTPRYLIKTRGQQVTLSCSPISGHRSVSWYQQTPGQGLQFLFEYFSETQRNKGNFPGRFSGRQFSNSRSEMNVSTLELGDSALYLCASSKMGDPWRNTEAFFGQGTRLTVV.

The chain is built from TRBV3-1 and TRBJ2-7; D ambiguous. The germline V and J ends were trimmed by 0 bases and 2 bases, with 11 bases remaining between them. Germline loops: CDR1 LGHDT, CDR2 YNNKEL (reference sequence). The CDR3 loop spans 15 amino acids. CDR3 region: CASSQEARVAYEQYF. In DNA form, the CDR3 reads TGTGCCAGCAGCCAAGAGGCAAGGGTAGCCTACGAGCAGTACTTC.

V usage is TRBV7-8 and J usage is TRBJ2-3; no firm D call. V was clipped by 2 bases and J by 0 bases, with 12 bases between them. CDR3 length: 16 amino acids. Germline V gives CDR1 SGHVS, CDR2 FQNEAQ. In DNA, the CDR3 is TGTGCCAGCAGCTTACGGCAAGCACTTAGCACAGATACGCAGTATTTT. Translated: CASSLRQALSTDTQYF.

This clonotype has more than one count but fewer than ten. The V gene is TRBV12-3 or TRBV12-4, the J gene TRBJ2-7, with 7 bases fitting TRBD1. The CDR3 sequence is 16 residues long. J was trimmed by 3 bases and V by 6 bases; bases with no gene match: 14. In DNA, the CDR3 is TGTGCCAGCAGCTTCAGGGGGAAGGGGTATTTCTACGAGCAGTACTTC. Its protein is CASSFRGKGYFYEQYF.

This clonotype was counted at least ten times. The rearrangement joins TRBV4-2 to TRBJ2-1, with D possibly being TRBD2 (6 bases). Germline V gene lookup returns CDR1 LGHNA and CDR2 YNFKEQ. Trimming removed 4 bases from V and 4 bases from J, with 14 bases in between. This CDR3 has 15 residues. CDR3 nucleotide sequence: TGTGCCAGCAGCCGAGGCCGGGACTGGTACAATGAGCAGTTCTTC. Protein product: CASSRGRDWYNEQFF.

This clonotype was picked up many times. This chain uses TRBV13 with TRBJ2-1; D could derive from TRBD1 or TRBD2 (5 bases each). Germline CDR1 PRHDT, CDR2 FYEKMQ (reference sequence). With 5 bases removed from V and 3 bases from J, the gap between germline ends came to 17 bases. This CDR3 is built from 16 residues. The CDR3 loop reads CASSQWGNPLYNEQFF. The CDR3 region has the DNA TGTGCCAGCAGCCAATGGGGGAACCCACTCTACAATGAGCAGTTCTTC. The variable domain in full, completed from reference TRBV13 and TRBJ2-1, reads AAGVIQSPRHLIKEKRETATLKCYPIPRHDTVYWYQQGPGQDPQFLISFYEKMQSDKGSIPDRFSAQQFSDYHSELNMSSLELGDSALYFCASSQWGNPLYNEQFFGPGTRLTVL.

This clonotype was observed many times. The genes are TRBV4-1 and TRBJ1-6, with D unresolved. This CDR3 is 13 amino acids long. The V end lost 4 bases, the J end lost 10 bases, and 11 bases lay between the germline ends. Per germline, CDR1 MGHRA and CDR2 YSYEKL. DNA of the CDR3: TGCGCCAGCAGCCCACTACCGGCGTCACCCCTCCACTTT. Encoded protein: CASSPLPASPLHF.

This clonotype was picked up a small number of times. The V call is TRBV5-5, the J call TRBJ1-6, with D possibly being TRBD1 (5 bases). V shed 5 bases and J shed 9 bases, with 15 bases lying between them. Germline V gene sequence: CDR1 SGHKS, CDR2 YYEKEE (reference sequence). CDR3 length: 14 amino acids. CDR3 nucleotide sequence: TGTGCCAGCAGAGTCCCGCGGGGGTCTTCACCCCTCCACTTT. As protein: CASRVPRGSSPLHF.

This clonotype was seen ten or more times. For the CDR3, the DNA is TGCGCCAGCAGCTTAACGGGGTCGAAGGCAGATACGCAGTATTTT. Translation: CASSLTGSKADTQYF. The chain joins TRBV5-1 to TRBJ2-3; perhaps TRBD2 as D (5 bases). From germline, CDR1 is SGHRS and CDR2 YFSETQ. With 2 bases removed from V and 4 bases from J, the gap between germline ends came to 14 bases. The CDR3 totals 15 residues.

This clonotype has more than one count but fewer than ten. CDR3 region: CSAPRASGPTSYNEQFF. The CDR3 nucleotides read TGCAGTGCTCCCCGGGCTAGCGGGCCGACCTCCTACAATGAGCAGTTCTTC. The chain combines TRBV20-1 with TRBJ2-1; TRBD2 matches 8 bases. Looked up from germline, CDR1 is DFQATT and CDR2 is SNEGSKA (reference sequence). The CDR3 length is 17 residues. V lost 5 bases to trimming and J lost 0 bases; unmatched junction nucleotides: 12.

This clonotype was picked up a small number of times. This chain uses TRBV4-2 with TRBJ2-4, with a possible D match to TRBD1 (5 bases). Between the trimmed V and J ends, which lost 6 bases and 8 bases, there was a span of 23 bases. The CDR3 totals 16 residues. CDR1 is LGHNA and CDR2 is YNFKEQ in the germline V gene. This CDR3 reads CASRTSLTALRDIQYF. CDR3 DNA sequence: TGTGCCAGCAGGACTTCTTTGACAGCTCTAAGGGACATTCAGTACTTC.

V and J are TRBV2 and TRBJ2-7; tentatively, D is TRBD2 (5 bases). CDR3 size: 9 residues. Germline CDR1 and CDR2: SNHLY and FYNNEI. The V gene lost 3 bases and the J gene lost 11 bases, with 5 bases spanning the gap. The CDR3 DNA follows: TGTGCCAGCAGTGACGGGGAGTACTTC. As protein: CASSDGEYF.

The chain employs TRBV29-1 and TRBJ2-1; 8 positions agree with TRBD1. Losses at the gene ends were 4 bases for V and 7 bases for J; bases not matched to a gene: 3. This CDR3 is built from 12 residues. The germline V gene encodes CDR1 SQVTM and CDR2 ANQGSEA. The CDR3 region is CSVVTGGNEQFF. The CDR3 DNA follows: TGCAGCGTTGTAACAGGGGGAAATGAGCAGTTCTTC.

V and J are TRBV7-2 and TRBJ1-4; possibly TRBD1 for D (6 bases). The germline gives CDR1 SGHTA, CDR2 FQGNSA. The length of the CDR3 is 15 residues. The V and J ends lost 1 base and 1 base respectively, with 7 bases between them. CDR3 residues: CASSLGGGTNEKLFF. In DNA form, the CDR3 reads TGTGCCAGCAGCTTAGGAGGGGGAACTAATGAAAAACTGTTTTTT.

The chain carries TRBV6-1 and TRBJ2-7; D perhaps matches TRBD1 (6 bases). The CDR3 extends over 13 amino acids. CDR1 is MNHNS, CDR2 SASEGT, per germline. The V gene lost 6 bases and the J gene lost 4 bases, with 13 bases spanning the gap. This CDR3 reads CASSGQWGYEQYF. CDR3 nucleotide sequence: TGTGCCAGCAGCGGACAGTGGGGGTACGAGCAGTACTTC.

There are a few counts of this clonotype. This chain connects TRBV28 to TRBJ2-7; no reliable D call. The V gene lost 3 bases and the J gene lost 0 bases, with 15 bases spanning the gap. The V gene's germline CDR1 is MDHEN and CDR2 SYDVKM. The CDR3 covers 16 residues. CDR3 bases: TGTGCCAGCAGTTTGCATGCGCAAATGGACTCCTACGAGCAGTACTTC. It encodes CASSLHAQMDSYEQYF.

This clonotype was seen more than once but under ten times. This chain links TRBV5-1 with TRBJ1-2, with unresolved D. Germline CDR1 reads SGHRS; CDR2 reads YFSETQ. The CDR3 totals 15 residues. V was trimmed by 0 bases and J by 0 bases, leaving 9 bases between them. CDR3: CASSLGLSSNYGYTF. In DNA form, the CDR3 reads TGCGCCAGCAGCTTGGGCCTGTCCTCTAACTATGGCTACACCTTC.

The J gene is TRBJ1-2, the V gene TRBV10-3; D is unclear. Germline assignment: CDR1 ENHRY and CDR2 SYGVKD. V was shortened by 6 bases and J by 8 bases, with 13 bases between the two germline ends. CDR3 length: 12 amino acids. CDR3 in DNA: TGTGCCATCAGGGGCCCTTGGAAGGGCTACACCTTC. This codes for CAIRGPWKGYTF.

The rearrangement uses TRBV9 and TRBJ1-3; D gene unclear. This CDR3 contains 15 residues. The V end was cut by 3 bases, the J end by 0 bases, with 10 bases between. The germline V gene has CDR1 SGDLS and CDR2 YYNGEE. The CDR3 nucleotides are TGTGCCAGCAGCGCCTACAGTAACTCTGGAAACACCATATATTTT. Translated, it gives CASSAYSNSGNTIYF.

In its sample, this clonotype was seen many times. The J gene is TRBJ2-3, the V gene TRBV24-1; TRBD1 matches 8 bases. Germline assignment: CDR1 KGHDR and CDR2 SFDVKD. The CDR3 is 17 amino acids. Trimming took 5 bases from V and 3 from J; bases not matched to a gene: 12. The CDR3 reads CATSVTQGASVTDTQYF. CDR3 in DNA: TGTGCCACCAGTGTTACGCAGGGGGCTTCGGTGACAGATACGCAGTATTTT.